A single sample is the source of the 8 T cell receptor beta chains below, sequenced in a study of T cells in Graves' hyperthyroidism and ophthalmopathy. Amplified regions were TCR beta CDR3 sequences from RNA transcripts. A first-round RT-PCR of the TCR CDR3 used the HTBI primer set. Each CDR3 protein is one row after TCRdb ran MiXCR on the multiplex PCR reads. This sample carries hundreds of thousands of distinct CDR3 sequences, roughly 14% of them seen once, and the ten largest clones take approximately 8%. Specimen: blood. The receptors come from a young woman with Graves' hyperthyroidism.

The chain carries TRBV20-1 and TRBJ2-1; 7 bases are a match to TRBD2. The DNA end is more similar to TRBJ2-7, so the J call may be wrong. CDR3 size: 12 residues. Germline CDR1 and CDR2: DFQATT and SNEGSKA (reference sequence). CDR3 nucleotide sequence: TGCAGTGCTAGCCCGACTAGCAATGAGCAGTACTTC. This gives the protein CSASPTSNEQYF.

This clonotype was seen only a few times. The J gene is TRBJ1-5, the V gene TRBV2; weak D call: TRBD1 (5 bases). The CDR3 spans 14 residues. The V and J ends lost 6 bases and 7 bases respectively, with 16 bases between them. Germline assignment: CDR1 SNHLY and CDR2 FYNNEI. CDR3: CASSIFQGRQPQHF. The CDR3, as DNA: TGTGCCAGCAGCATATTTCAGGGACGGCAGCCCCAGCATTTT.

This clonotype has a count of ten or more. The chain employs TRBV11-2 and TRBJ2-3; either TRBD1 or TRBD2 may fit D (5 bases each). CDR3 size: 11 residues. Germline-derived CDR1 and CDR2 are SGHAT and FQNNGV. V was cut by 5 bases and J by 5 bases, with 5 bases left in between. The CDR3 bases are TGTGCCAGCAGCGGGGGAGATACGCAGTATTTT. Translated: CASSGGDTQYF.

This rearrangement joins TRBV9 to TRBJ2-7; TRBD2 aligns across 8 bases. Germline CDR1 is SGDLS and CDR2 is YYNGEE. This CDR3 has 15 residues. Losses at the gene ends were 0 bases for V and 1 base for J; bases not matched to a gene: 3. CDR3 region: CASSVEAGESYEQYF. In nucleotides, the CDR3 is TGTGCCAGCAGCGTAGAAGCGGGGGAATCCTACGAGCAGTACTTC.

This clonotype was found many times. V gene TRBV2 combines with J gene TRBJ1-4; TRBD1 matches 7 bases. This CDR3 is 14 amino acids long. The ends lost 5 bases at V and 7 bases at J; junction bases unmatched: 7. Germline V gives CDR1 SNHLY, CDR2 FYNNEI. DNA of the CDR3: TGTGCCAGCAGTAAACAGGGGAGGGTTGAAAAACTGTTTTTT. Residues: CASSKQGRVEKLFF. The full variable domain, rest sourced from reference TRBV2 and TRBJ1-4, is EPEVTQTPSHQVTQMGQEVILRCVPISNHLYFYWYRQILGQKVEFLVSFYNNEISEKSEIFDDQFSVERPDGSNFTLKIRSTKLEDSAMYFCASSKQGRVEKLFFGSGTQLSVL.

This clonotype was picked up a small number of times. The genes are TRBV7-9 and TRBJ2-2, with 14 bases that match TRBD2. J gave up 1 base and V 0 bases, and 7 bases lay outside the gene matches. The CDR3 sequence is 20 residues long. Germline V CDR1 and CDR2: SEHNR, FQNEAQ (reference sequence). The CDR3 DNA reads as TGTGCCAGCAGCTTAGCGACCGGGACTAGCGGGGGTCGGAACACCGGGGAGCTGTTTTTT. Translating gives CASSLATGTSGGRNTGELFF.

The V gene is TRBV3-1, the J gene TRBJ2-7, with 9 bases fitting TRBD1. The CDR3 is made up of 15 amino acids. V was pared by 4 bases and J by 7 bases, with 11 bases of the junction left unmatched. From germline, CDR1 is LGHDT and CDR2 YNNKEL (reference sequence). The CDR3 here is CASSLRDRAPGEQYF. Written as DNA, the CDR3 is TGTGCCAGCAGCCTCCGGGACAGGGCCCCGGGAGAGCAGTACTTC.

The sample holds many counts of this clonotype. The chain combines TRBV28 with TRBJ1-5, with a possible D match to TRBD1 (5 bases). The CDR3 consists of 14 residues. V shed 7 bases and J shed 3 bases, with 13 bases lying between them. The germline gives CDR1 MDHEN, CDR2 SYDVKM. The CDR3 nucleotides read TGTGCCAGCACCTGGGGCACATACAATCAGCCCCAGCATTTT. Translation gives CASTWGTYNQPQHF.